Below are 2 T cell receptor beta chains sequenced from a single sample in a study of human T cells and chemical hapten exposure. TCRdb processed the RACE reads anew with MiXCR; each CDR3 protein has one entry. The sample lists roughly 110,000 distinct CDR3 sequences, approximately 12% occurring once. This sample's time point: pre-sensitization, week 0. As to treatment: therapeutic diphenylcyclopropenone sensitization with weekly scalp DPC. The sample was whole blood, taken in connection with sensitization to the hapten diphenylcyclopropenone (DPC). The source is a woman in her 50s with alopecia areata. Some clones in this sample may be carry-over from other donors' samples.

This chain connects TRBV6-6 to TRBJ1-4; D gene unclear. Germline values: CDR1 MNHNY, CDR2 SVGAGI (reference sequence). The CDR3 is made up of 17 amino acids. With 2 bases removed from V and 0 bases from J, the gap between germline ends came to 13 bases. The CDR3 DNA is TGTGCCAGCAGTTACCTTCTTACATTCTCAACTAATGAAAAACTGTTTTTT. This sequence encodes CASSYLLTFSTNEKLFF.

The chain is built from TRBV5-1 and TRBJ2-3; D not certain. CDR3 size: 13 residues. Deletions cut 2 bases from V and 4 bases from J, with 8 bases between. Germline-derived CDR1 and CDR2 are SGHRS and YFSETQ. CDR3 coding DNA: TGCGCCAGCAGCTTTTCTACAGCAGATACGCAGTATTTT. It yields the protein CASSFSTADTQYF.